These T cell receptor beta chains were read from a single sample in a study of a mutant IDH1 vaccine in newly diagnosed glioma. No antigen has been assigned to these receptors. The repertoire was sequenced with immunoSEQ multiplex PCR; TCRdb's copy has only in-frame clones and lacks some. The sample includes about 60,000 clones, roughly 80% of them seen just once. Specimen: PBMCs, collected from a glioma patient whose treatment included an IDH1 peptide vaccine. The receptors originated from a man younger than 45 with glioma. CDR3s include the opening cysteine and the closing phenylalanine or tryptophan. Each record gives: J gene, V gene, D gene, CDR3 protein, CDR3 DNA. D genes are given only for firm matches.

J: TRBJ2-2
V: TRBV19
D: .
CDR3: CASSEEGTNTGELFF
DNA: TGTGCCAGTAGCGAGGAGGGGACGAACACCGGGGAGCTGTTTTTT

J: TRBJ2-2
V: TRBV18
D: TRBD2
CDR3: CASSRPGLSTGELFF
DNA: TGTGCCAGCTCTCGCCCGGGACTAAGCACCGGGGAGCTGTTTTTT

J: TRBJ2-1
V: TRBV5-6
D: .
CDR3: CASSLLDDEQFF
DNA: TGTGCCAGCAGCCTCCTCGACGATGAGCAGTTCTTC

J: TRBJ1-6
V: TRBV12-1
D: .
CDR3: CASSCLRRQGANSPLHF
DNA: TGTGCCAGCAGCTGTCTTAGGCGACAGGGGGCGAATTCACCCCTCCACTTT

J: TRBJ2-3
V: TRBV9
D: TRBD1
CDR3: CASGQGLTYSTDTQYF
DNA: TGTGCCAGCGGACAGGGGTTGACGTATAGCACAGATACGCAGTATTTT

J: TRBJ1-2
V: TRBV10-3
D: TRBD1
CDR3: CAISGTQGALANYGYTF
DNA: TGTGCCATCAGTGGGACACAGGGGGCACTAGCTAACTATGGCTACACCTTC

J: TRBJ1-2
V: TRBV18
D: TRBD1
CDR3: CASSPGQVDGYTF
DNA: TGTGCCAGCTCACCTGGACAGGTAGATGGCTACACCTTC

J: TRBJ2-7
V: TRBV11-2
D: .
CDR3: CASSLGAGDEQYF
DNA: TGTGCCAGCAGCTTAGGGGCTGGGGACGAGCAGTACTTC

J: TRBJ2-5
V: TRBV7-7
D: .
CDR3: CASSFAREETQYF
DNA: TGTGCCAGCAGCTTTGCCAGGGAAGAGACCCAGTACTTC

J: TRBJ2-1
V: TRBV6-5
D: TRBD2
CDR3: CASSYSSGGGYEQFF
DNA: TGTGCCAGCAGTTACTCTAGCGGGGGGGGCTATGAGCAGTTCTTC

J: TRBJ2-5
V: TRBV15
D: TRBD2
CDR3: CATSRGLAGKETQYF
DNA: TGTGCCACCAGCAGAGGACTAGCGGGGAAAGAGACCCAGTACTTC

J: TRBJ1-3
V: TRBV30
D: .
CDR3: CAWSVKENGLGNTIYF
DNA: TGTGCCTGGAGTGTTAAGGAGAATGGACTCGGAAACACCATATATTTT

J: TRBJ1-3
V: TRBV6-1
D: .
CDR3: CASRVTGNTIYF
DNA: TGTGCCAGCAGGGTCACCGGAAACACCATATATTTT

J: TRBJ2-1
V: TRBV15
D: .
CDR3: CATAPRLGWDEQFF
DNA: TGTGCCACGGCCCCGAGACTAGGATGGGATGAGCAGTTCTTC

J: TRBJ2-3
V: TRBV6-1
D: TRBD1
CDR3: CASSGGQVWGTDTQYF
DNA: TGTGCCAGCAGTGGGGGACAGGTGTGGGGCACAGATACGCAGTATTTT